Included here is one TCR beta chain sequence, with context. Assay: immunoSEQ multiplex PCR; the TCRdb copy retains only in-frame clones and omits some. Among 7,500 to 9,500 clones listed, 91% were seen once. The entry originates in a study of technical replicates of blood from several donors. The sequenced material came from PBMCs. This clonotype was sampled from a human donor in good health.

The DNA of the CDR3 is TGCGCCACTGGACAGGGCGACGAGCAGTACTTC. Protein product: CATGQGDEQYF. The rearrangement joins TRBV10-2 to TRBJ2-7; 8 bases align to TRBD1. V shed 10 bases, J shed 5 bases, and the junction held 4 bases outside the gene matches. The germline gives CDR1 WSHSY, CDR2 SAAADI. The CDR3 is 11 residues long.